These T cell receptor beta chains were read from a single sample in a study of identical twins. MiXCR, run by TCRdb on the 5' RACE reads, gives a single entry per CDR3 protein. This sample carries about 200,000 distinct CDR3 sequences, 6% to 7% of them seen once, and the ten largest clones take more than 12%. This sample was shared with a second study, whose subject was T cells expressing NK-cell markers.

Sample: CD8+ T cells sorted from blood. The receptors derive from a woman aged 18-29 years in good health. The CDR3 runs from the conserved cysteine through the conserved F or W.

TRBJ1-2,TRBV12-3/TRBV12-4,CASSLGGYTF
TRBJ1-2,TRBV4-1,CASSQERNYGYTF
TRBJ2-2,TRBV7-9,CASTNPQSGSTGELFF
TRBJ2-7,TRBV9,CASSSGGTYEQYF
TRBJ2-3,TRBV7-6,CASSLGTSADTQYF
TRBJ2-1,TRBV5-5,CASSLFHTLSSYNEQFF
TRBJ2-1,TRBV6-1,CAAHGGSYNEQFF
TRBJ2-1,TRBV13,CASSSKGDRVLPYNEQFF
TRBJ2-7,TRBV7-8,CASSLQGSTYEQYF
TRBJ1-4,TRBV7-8,CASRPDSYNEKLFF
TRBJ2-7,TRBV4-3,CASSQGTGGTYEQYF
TRBJ1-2,TRBV12-5,CASGSMGYTF
TRBJ2-7,TRBV12-3/TRBV12-4,CASSPQAVSYEQYF
TRBJ2-3,TRBV7-9,CASSLVYGTDTQYF
TRBJ2-3,TRBV7-2,CAMERDSGGGTQYF
TRBJ1-2,TRBV14,CASSWSGPPRTF
TRBJ2-7,TRBV14,CASSQKRSYEQYF
TRBJ2-7,TRBV10-3,CAISESGGGGSYEQYF
TRBJ2-7,TRBV6-1,CASSELPGSYEQYF
TRBJ2-2,TRBV12-3/TRBV12-4,CASSLLLAGPGELFF
TRBJ2-3,TRBV25-1,CASTRAGDTQYF
TRBJ1-4,TRBV25-1,CASSEVAAEKLFF
TRBJ2-5,TRBV12-5,CASGAGLAQYF